The T cell receptor beta chain under discussion was sequenced for a study of OX40 agonist ivuxolimab in advanced cancers. About the research overall: Ivuxolimab, an antibody acting as an agonist of OX40 (CD134), was used to treat patients. A history of anti-PD-1, anti-PD-L1 or anti-CTLA-4 therapy was acceptable, and more than 30% had some. General study points: Compared with CD4+, CD8+ T cells on average had more expanded clones.

About this clone itself: Antigen specificity is unknown.

Assay: immunoSEQ multiplex PCR; the TCRdb copy retains only in-frame clones and omits some. The table lists approximately 60,000 clones, roughly 90% of them singletons. Germline trimming cut 3 bases from V and 5 bases from J; bases unmatched to any gene: 1. The germline V gene encodes CDR1 SGHKS and CDR2 YYEKEE (reference sequence). CDR3 size: 13 residues. The chain employs TRBV5-5 and TRBJ2-5, with 10 bases fitting TRBD2. Sequencing used CD4+ or CD8+ T cells sorted from blood, obtained in a trial of the OX40 agonist ivuxolimab. This TCR derives from an adult with an advanced solid tumor such as melanoma, head and neck, liver or kidney cancer. CDR3 nucleotide sequence: TGTGCCAGCAGCTCGGGACTAGCGGAGACCCAGTACTTC. Translation: CASSSGLAETQYF.